This is a list of T cell receptor beta chains from one sample in a study of T cell responses to AZD1222 COVID-19 vaccine. Sequencing was performed with immunoSEQ multiplex PCR; in TCRdb, only in-frame clones are kept and a portion is missing. The data contain about 110,000 clones, roughly 90% of them singletons. The sequenced sample was peripheral blood, obtained on day 0 of AZD1222 vaccination. These receptors all come from an adult in good health. Both conserved end residues are part of each CDR3. A D gene is named only where the DNA matches it firmly. Clone size is given for some rows only: seen once, a few or many times, or a class if the clone is expanded.

size	J	V	D	DNA	CDR3
-	TRBJ2-2	TRBV5-1	TRBD2	TGCGCCAGCAGCTCCTGGGGACTAGCGGAGATTACCGGGGAGCTGTTTTTT	CASSSWGLAEITGELFF
-	TRBJ1-1	TRBV25-1	-	TGTGCCAGCAACTTAGATGAAGCTTTCTTT	CASNLDEAFF
-	TRBJ1-1	TRBV7-2	-	TGTGCCAGCACCAGAGACGGGTCGGGGGAAGCTTTCTTT	CASTRDGSGEAFF
-	TRBJ2-7	TRBV19	-	TGTGCCAGTAGTGTTCGCGGCTCGAACTCCTACGAGCAGTACTTC	CASSVRGSNSYEQYF
once	TRBJ1-5	TRBV27	-	TGTGCCAGCAGCGGGCCCGGGAATCAGCCCCAGCATTTT	CASSGPGNQPQHF
-	TRBJ2-5	TRBV2	-	TGTGCCAGCAGTCCTCCCCCGGGGCAAGAGACCCAGTACTTC	CASSPPPGQETQYF
-	TRBJ1-2	TRBV2	TRBD1	TGTGCCAGCAGTGAATCGGGACAGGGCAACTATGGCTACACCTTC	CASSESGQGNYGYTF
once	TRBJ1-2	TRBV15	-	TGTGCCACCAGCACTAGTGGGTATGGCTACACCTTC	CATSTSGYGYTF
-	TRBJ2-3	TRBV7-2	-	TGTGCCAGCAGCTTAGAGCTTCTTGCTGATACGCAGTATTTT	CASSLELLADTQYF
-	TRBJ2-3	TRBV5-6	TRBD1	TGTGCCAGCAGCCTGAGACAGGGGGCGCGTTATACGCAGTATTTT	CASSLRQGARYTQYF
few	TRBJ2-5	TRBV18	-	TGTGCCACTACCGAACCCCGAACTAAAGAGACCCAGTACTTC	CATTEPRTKETQYF
-	TRBJ2-3	TRBV4-2	TRBD2	TGTGCCAGCAGCCAAGTCGGAACTAGCGGTACGAATACGCAGTATTTT	CASSQVGTSGTNTQYF
-	TRBJ1-2	TRBV28	TRBD1	TGTGCCAGCAGCACAGGGGACTATGGCTACACCTTC	CASSTGDYGYTF
-	TRBJ1-1	TRBV7-2	-	TGTGCCAGCAGACGAGGGGGGGGCGATGGAACTTTCTTT	CASRRGGGDGTFF
-	TRBJ1-2	TRBV29-1	-	TGCAGCGTTGAAGTTTGGGGAGATGGCTACACCTTC	CSVEVWGDGYTF
-	TRBJ1-2	TRBV30	TRBD1	TGTGCCTGGAGTCCCCAAAGGACAGGGATGGTTGTATATTATGGCTACACCTTC	CAWSPQRTGMVVYYGYTF
-	TRBJ1-2	TRBV3-1/TRBV3-2	-	TGTGCCAGCAGCGGGCGGGGGGATGGCTACACCTTC	CASSGRGDGYTF
-	TRBJ1-5	TRBV6-5	-	TGTGCCAGCAGTTCCCGGGACGGGAGAAATCAGCCCCAGCATTTT	CASSSRDGRNQPQHF
-	TRBJ1-1	TRBV19	-	TGTGCCAGTAGTATGCGGGGGACGAACACTGAAGCTTTCTTT	CASSMRGTNTEAFF
-	TRBJ2-3	TRBV18	-	TGTGCCAGCTCAACCACAGCCGGGACTTATTCCGCAGATACGCAGTATTTT	CASSTTAGTYSADTQYF
-	TRBJ2-3	TRBV6-1	-	TGTGCCAGCAGTGAAGCGCGGGCAGATACGCAGTATTTT	CASSEARADTQYF
-	TRBJ2-1	TRBV6-4	TRBD2	TGTGCCAGCAGTTTCCTAGCGGGAGATAATGAGCAGTTCTTC	CASSFLAGDNEQFF
-	TRBJ2-7	TRBV7-3	TRBD2	TGTGCCAGCAGCTTAAGTCTAGCGGGAGAGAGTTACGAGCAGTACTTC	CASSLSLAGESYEQYF
-	TRBJ2-7	TRBV11-2	-	TGTGCCAGCAGAGGGTTAGCGGAGCTATACGAGCAGTACTTC	CASRGLAELYEQYF
few	TRBJ1-4	TRBV5-8	-	TGTGCCAGCAGCTTGGCAGCAACTAATGAAAAACTGTTTTTT	CASSLAATNEKLFF
few	TRBJ1-1	TRBV14	-	TGTGCCAGCAGCGTCCGACAGGACGGTGAAGCTTTCTTT	CASSVRQDGEAFF